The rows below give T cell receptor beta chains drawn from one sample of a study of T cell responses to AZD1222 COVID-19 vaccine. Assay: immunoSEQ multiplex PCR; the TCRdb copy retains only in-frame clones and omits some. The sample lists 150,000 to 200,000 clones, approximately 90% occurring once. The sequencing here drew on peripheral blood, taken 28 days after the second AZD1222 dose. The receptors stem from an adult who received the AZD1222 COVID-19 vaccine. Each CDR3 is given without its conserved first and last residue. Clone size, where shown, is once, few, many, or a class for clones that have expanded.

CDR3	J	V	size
ASSVAAEFGTQY	TRBJ2-5	TRBV9	NA
ASSLTFSGAADTQY	TRBJ2-3	TRBV7-3	NA
ASSPQGRGEQY	TRBJ2-7	TRBV5-4	NA
ASSLAGRGLAAQH	TRBJ1-5	TRBV7-9	NA
ASTRRETGHTEAF	TRBJ1-1	TRBV5-4	NA
ASSPSGLAGGNNYEQY	TRBJ2-7	TRBV7-8	NA
ASSPNRGGEQY	TRBJ2-7	TRBV18	NA
ASRLGLGNEQF	TRBJ2-1	TRBV5-1	once
ATSEVSDTQY	TRBJ2-3	TRBV24-1	NA
ASSPRGGNYEQF	TRBJ2-1	TRBV19	NA
ASNLLTSGRYTGELF	TRBJ2-2	TRBV3-1/TRBV3-2	NA
ASSQLAGGPGGELF	TRBJ2-2	TRBV4-3	NA
ASSEVSGAYNEQF	TRBJ2-1	TRBV2	NA
ASTNVGAAHGNEQF	TRBJ2-1	TRBV7-2	few
ASSLISGANVLT	TRBJ2-6	TRBV6-4	NA
SVEVGRLGYEQY	TRBJ2-7	TRBV29-1	NA
ASSYSRPSSGNTIY	TRBJ1-3	TRBV6-5	NA
ASTKGHEQY	TRBJ2-7	TRBV19	NA
ASSIAARGGRSGNTIY	TRBJ1-3	TRBV19	NA
ASSRTGGRAEAF	TRBJ1-1	TRBV27	NA
ASSLWTGGALY	TRBJ1-3	TRBV5-1	NA
ASSLKDRRT	TRBJ1-2	TRBV5-4	NA
ASVLGRDNEQF	TRBJ2-1	TRBV5-6	NA
ASSSGAGNTIY	TRBJ1-3	TRBV7-3	once
AIGANGELF	TRBJ2-2	TRBV10-3	NA
ASSKGQLYGYT	TRBJ1-2	TRBV5-6	few
ASSYGDTNTEAF	TRBJ1-1	TRBV6-5	NA
RERDTGELF	TRBJ2-2	TRBV3-1/TRBV3-2	NA
ASSIEGTRNQPQH	TRBJ1-5	TRBV19	NA
ASSTWTDNEQF	TRBJ2-1	TRBV19	NA
AQGGDPNEKLF	TRBJ1-4	TRBV30	NA
ASSLGPYNQPQH	TRBJ1-5	TRBV18	NA
ASKGRDREKLF	TRBJ1-4	TRBV6-5	once
ASSQGGRGAGTQY	TRBJ2-5	TRBV4-3	NA
ASSLGQGSYEQY	TRBJ2-7	TRBV5-1	NA
ASSIQAPGTDTQY	TRBJ2-3	TRBV19	NA
ASSQDGGGRGTEAF	TRBJ1-1	TRBV4-3	NA
ASSVGADYEQY	TRBJ2-7	TRBV9	NA
ASSPSAGKDGYT	TRBJ1-2	TRBV7-3	NA
ASAGSGGWEETQY	TRBJ2-5	TRBV6-6	NA
ASRVKMNTEAF	TRBJ1-1	TRBV6-5	few
ASSLYGGASNQPQH	TRBJ1-5	TRBV7-2	NA
ASSATTNYGYT	TRBJ1-2	TRBV28	NA
ASSHKFASGSSYNEQF	TRBJ2-1	TRBV4-3	NA
ASSFGTASTDTQY	TRBJ2-3	TRBV6-2/TRBV6-3	NA
ASSQGGANEQF	TRBJ2-1	TRBV4-1	NA
ASSLGGDSSTQY	TRBJ2-5	TRBV28	NA
ASSPRHGVAKNIQY	TRBJ2-4	TRBV14	NA
AISESRKSYEQY	TRBJ2-7	TRBV10-3	NA
ATGGNPQY	TRBJ2-5	TRBV27	NA